This T cell receptor beta chain was profiled in a study of blood T cell repertoires in COVID-19. Study background: COVID-19 samples from acute and convalescent phases originated in the United States, Italy and Spain. The cDNA or gDNA used as material had been derived from T cells, B-cell-depleted T cells, or PBMCs.

Per the study methods: Reference gene primers were amplified, and this amplification served to estimate nucleated cell counts. Sequenced by immunoSEQ multiplex PCR; TCRdb stores in-frame clones only, minus some. Clonal size and the V and J genes are those of that table, whereas D and trimming came from the DNA. The repertoire holds 150,000 to 200,000 clones, with 83% as singletons. This CDR3 spans 15 amino acids. Germline CDR1 and CDR2: GTSNPN and SVGIG (reference sequence). Between the trimmed V and J ends, which lost 3 bases and 0 bases, there was a span of 12 bases. The receptor was isolated from a woman over 75 with acute or convalescent COVID-19. The source material was peripheral blood. J is TRBJ1-3 and V is TRBV30; D remains unclear. In DNA, the CDR3 is TGTGCCTGGAGAGAAACTGGGAGCTCTGGAAACACCATATATTTT. As protein: CAWRETGSSGNTIYF. The variable domain in full, completed from reference TRBV30 and TRBJ1-3, reads SQTIHQWPATLVQPVGSPLSLECTVEGTSNPNLYWYRQAAGRGLQLLFYSVGIGQISSEVPQNLSASRPQDRQFILSSKKLLLSDSGFYLCAWRETGSSGNTIYFGEGSWLTVV.